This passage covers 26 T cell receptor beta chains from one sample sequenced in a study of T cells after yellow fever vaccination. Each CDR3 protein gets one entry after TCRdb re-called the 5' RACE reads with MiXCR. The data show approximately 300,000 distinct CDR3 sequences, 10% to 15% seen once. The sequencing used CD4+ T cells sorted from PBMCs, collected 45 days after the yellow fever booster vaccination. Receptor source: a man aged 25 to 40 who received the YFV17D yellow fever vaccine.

The CDR3 here is CASSLVAGGHNTQYF. The CDR3 region has the DNA TGTGCCAGCAGTTTGGTAGCGGGAGGGCATAATACGCAGTATTTT. This chain links TRBV12-3 or TRBV12-4 with TRBJ2-3, with TRBD2 identical over 11 bases. The length of the CDR3 is 15 residues. J gave up 7 bases and V 3 bases, and 6 bases lay outside the gene matches.

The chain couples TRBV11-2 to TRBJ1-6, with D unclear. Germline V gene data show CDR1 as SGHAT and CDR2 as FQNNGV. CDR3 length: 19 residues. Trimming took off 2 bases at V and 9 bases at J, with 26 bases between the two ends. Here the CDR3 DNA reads TGTGCCAGCAGCTTAAGGATTTTTGCACTTACCCGGACTATTTCACCCCTCCACTTT. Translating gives CASSLRIFALTRTISPLHF.

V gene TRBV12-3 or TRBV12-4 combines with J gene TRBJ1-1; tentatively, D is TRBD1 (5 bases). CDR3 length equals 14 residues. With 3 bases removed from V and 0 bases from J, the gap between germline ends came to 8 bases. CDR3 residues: CASSFSQVNTEAFF. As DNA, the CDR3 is TGTGCCAGCAGTTTTTCACAGGTGAACACTGAAGCTTTCTTT.

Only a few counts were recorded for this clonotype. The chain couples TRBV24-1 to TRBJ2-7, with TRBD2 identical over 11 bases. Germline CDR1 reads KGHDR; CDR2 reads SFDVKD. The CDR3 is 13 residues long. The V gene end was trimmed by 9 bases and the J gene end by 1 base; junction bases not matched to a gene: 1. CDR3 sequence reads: CATGTSGSYEQYF. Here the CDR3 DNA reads TGTGCCACCGGGACTAGCGGTTCCTACGAGCAGTACTTC.

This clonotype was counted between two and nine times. The DNA for the CDR3 is TGTGCCATCAGTGGGGGTAGCGGTCAGCCCAAGGATGAGCAGTTCTTC. Translated: CAISGGSGQPKDEQFF. The gene calls are TRBV10-3 and TRBJ2-1; a weak D match, TRBD2 (6 bases). Germline V CDR1 and CDR2: ENHRY, SYGVKD. The germline V and J ends were trimmed by 4 bases and 8 bases, with 21 bases remaining between them. The CDR3 is 16 residues long.

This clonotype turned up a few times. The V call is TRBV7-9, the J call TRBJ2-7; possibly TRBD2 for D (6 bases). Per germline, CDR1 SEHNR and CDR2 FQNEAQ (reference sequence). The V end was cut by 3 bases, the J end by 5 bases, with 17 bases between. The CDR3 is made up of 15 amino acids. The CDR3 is CASSFAGPALHEQYF. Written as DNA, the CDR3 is TGTGCCAGCAGCTTTGCGGGGCCGGCCCTCCACGAGCAGTACTTC.

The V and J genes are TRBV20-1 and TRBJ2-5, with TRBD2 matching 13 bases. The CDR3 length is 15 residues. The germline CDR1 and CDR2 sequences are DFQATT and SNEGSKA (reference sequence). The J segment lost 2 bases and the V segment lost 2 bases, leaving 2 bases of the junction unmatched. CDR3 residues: CSARTLAGGQETQYF. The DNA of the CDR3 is TGCAGTGCTAGAACACTAGCGGGAGGGCAAGAGACCCAGTACTTC.

The CDR3 region has the DNA TGTGCCATCAGCGGGTCCCCCTTGGCGGCTAGCACAGATACGCAGTATTTT. Its protein is CAISGSPLAASTDTQYF. The chain carries TRBV10-3 and TRBJ2-3; D remains ambiguous. Germline V gives CDR1 ENHRY, CDR2 SYGVKD. The CDR3 totals 17 residues. V lost 6 bases, J lost 0 bases, and 19 bases lay in between.

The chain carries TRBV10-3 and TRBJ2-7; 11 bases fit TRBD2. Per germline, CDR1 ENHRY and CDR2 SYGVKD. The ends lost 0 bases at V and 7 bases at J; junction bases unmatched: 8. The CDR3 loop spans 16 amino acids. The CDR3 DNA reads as TGTGCCATCAGTGAGTCGGCGCTAGCGGGAGGCGGGGAGCAGTACTTC. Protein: CAISESALAGGGEQYF.

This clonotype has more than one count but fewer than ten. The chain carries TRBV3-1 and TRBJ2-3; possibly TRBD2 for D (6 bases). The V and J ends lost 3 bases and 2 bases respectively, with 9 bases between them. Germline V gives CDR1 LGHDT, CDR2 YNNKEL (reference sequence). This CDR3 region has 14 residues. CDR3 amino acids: CASSQGLTTDTQYF. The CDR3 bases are TGTGCCAGCAGCCAGGGACTCACCACAGATACGCAGTATTTT.

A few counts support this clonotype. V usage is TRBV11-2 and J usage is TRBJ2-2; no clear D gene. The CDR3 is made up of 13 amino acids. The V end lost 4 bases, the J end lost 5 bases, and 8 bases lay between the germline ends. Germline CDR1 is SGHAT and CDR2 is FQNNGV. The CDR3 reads CASSSRRTGELFF. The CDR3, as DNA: TGTGCCAGCAGCTCTCGACGGACCGGGGAGCTGTTTTTT. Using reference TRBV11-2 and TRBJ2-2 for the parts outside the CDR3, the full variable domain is EAGVAQSPRYKIIEKRQSVAFWCNPISGHATLYWYQQILGQGPKLLIQFQNNGVVDDSQLPKDRFSAERLKGVDSTLKIQPAKLEDSAVYLCASSSRRTGELFFGEGSRLTVL.

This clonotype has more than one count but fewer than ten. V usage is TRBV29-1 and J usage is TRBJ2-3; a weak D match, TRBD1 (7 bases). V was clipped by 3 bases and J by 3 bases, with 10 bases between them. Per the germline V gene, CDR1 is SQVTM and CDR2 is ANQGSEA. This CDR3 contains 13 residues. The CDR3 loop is CSVDQGGTDTQYF. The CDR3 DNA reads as TGCAGCGTTGATCAGGGGGGAACAGATACGCAGTATTTT.

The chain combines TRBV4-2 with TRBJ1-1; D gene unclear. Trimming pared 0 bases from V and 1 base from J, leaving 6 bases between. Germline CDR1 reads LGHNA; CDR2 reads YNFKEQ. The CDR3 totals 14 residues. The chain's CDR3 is CASSQDRENTEAFF. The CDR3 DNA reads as TGTGCCAGCAGCCAAGACCGGGAGAACACTGAAGCTTTCTTT.

CDR3 residues: CSVARTSGARRQYF. The CDR3 DNA follows: TGCAGTGTCGCGCGGACTAGCGGGGCTAGACGGCAGTACTTC. The chain recombines TRBV20-1 with TRBJ2-7; 12 bases line up with TRBD2. Per germline, CDR1 DFQATT and CDR2 SNEGSKA (reference sequence). V was clipped by 7 bases and J by 9 bases; unmatched bases: 13. There are 14 residues in the CDR3.

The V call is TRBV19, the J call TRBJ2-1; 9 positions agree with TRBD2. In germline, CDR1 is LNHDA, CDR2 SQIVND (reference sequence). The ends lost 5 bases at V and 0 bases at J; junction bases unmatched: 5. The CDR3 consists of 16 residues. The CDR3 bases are TGTGCCAGTAGTGTCCTTAGCGGGAGCTCCTACAATGAGCAGTTCTTC. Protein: CASSVLSGSSYNEQFF.

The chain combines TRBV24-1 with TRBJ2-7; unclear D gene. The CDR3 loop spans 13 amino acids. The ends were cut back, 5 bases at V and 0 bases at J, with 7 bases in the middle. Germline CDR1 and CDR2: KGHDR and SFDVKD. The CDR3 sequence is CATSGPASYEQYF. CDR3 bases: TGTGCCACCAGTGGCCCCGCCTCCTACGAGCAGTACTTC.

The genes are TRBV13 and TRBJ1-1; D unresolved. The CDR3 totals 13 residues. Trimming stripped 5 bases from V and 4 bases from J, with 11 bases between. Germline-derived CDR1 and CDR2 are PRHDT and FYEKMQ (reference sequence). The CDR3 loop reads CASSASSITEAFF. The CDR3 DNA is TGTGCCAGCAGCGCCAGTAGTATCACTGAAGCTTTCTTT. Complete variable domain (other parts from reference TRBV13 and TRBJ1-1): AAGVIQSPRHLIKEKRETATLKCYPIPRHDTVYWYQQGPGQDPQFLISFYEKMQSDKGSIPDRFSAQQFSDYHSELNMSSLELGDSALYFCASSASSITEAFFGQGTRLTVV.

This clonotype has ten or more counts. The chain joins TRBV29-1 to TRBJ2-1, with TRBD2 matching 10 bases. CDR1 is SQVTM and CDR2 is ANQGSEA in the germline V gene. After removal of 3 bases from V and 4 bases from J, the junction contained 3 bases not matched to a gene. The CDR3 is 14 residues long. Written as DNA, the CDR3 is TGCAGCGTTGACCGGACTAGCGGATACAATGAGCAGTTCTTC. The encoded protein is CSVDRTSGYNEQFF.

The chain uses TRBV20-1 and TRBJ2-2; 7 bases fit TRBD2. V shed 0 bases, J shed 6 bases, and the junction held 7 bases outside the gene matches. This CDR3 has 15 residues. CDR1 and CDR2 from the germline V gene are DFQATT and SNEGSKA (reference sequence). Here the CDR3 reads CSARDLGLGSGELFF. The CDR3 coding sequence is TGCAGTGCTAGAGATCTAGGACTAGGGTCCGGGGAGCTGTTTTTT.

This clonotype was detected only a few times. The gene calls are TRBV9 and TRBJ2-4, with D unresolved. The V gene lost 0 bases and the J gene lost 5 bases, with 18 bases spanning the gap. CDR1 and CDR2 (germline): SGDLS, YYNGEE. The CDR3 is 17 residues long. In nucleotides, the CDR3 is TGTGCCAGCAGCGTAGTGGGTCAGGCAGGACCCCAAAACATTCAGTACTTC. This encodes CASSVVGQAGPQNIQYF.

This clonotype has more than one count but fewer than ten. The DNA for the CDR3 is TGTGCCAGCAGCTCCAGGGGTGCCCACTACGACGAGCAGTACTTC. Its translation is CASSSRGAHYDEQYF. The chain links TRBV5-6 to TRBJ2-7, with D maybe TRBD1 (6 bases). V dropped 3 bases and J dropped 5 bases, with 18 bases sitting between them. From germline, CDR1 is SGHDT and CDR2 YYEEEE. The CDR3 is made up of 15 amino acids.

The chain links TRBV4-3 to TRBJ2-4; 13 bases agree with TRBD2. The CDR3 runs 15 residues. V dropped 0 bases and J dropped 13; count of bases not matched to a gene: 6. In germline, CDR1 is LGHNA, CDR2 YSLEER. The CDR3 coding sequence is TGCGCCAGCAGCCAAGATAAACTAGCGGGAGGGCGACAGTACTTC. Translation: CASSQDKLAGGRQYF.

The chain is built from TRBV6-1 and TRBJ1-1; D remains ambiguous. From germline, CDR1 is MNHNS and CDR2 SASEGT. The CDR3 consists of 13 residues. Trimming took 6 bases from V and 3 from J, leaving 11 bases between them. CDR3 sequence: CASRFHGDTEAFF. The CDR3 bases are TGTGCCAGCAGATTCCATGGAGACACTGAAGCTTTCTTT.

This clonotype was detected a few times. CDR3 residues: CASSSRAEAYEQYF. CDR3 DNA: TGTGCCAGCAGCTCACGGGCGGAAGCCTACGAGCAGTACTTC. V gene TRBV7-2 combines with J gene TRBJ2-7, with unresolved D. Germline CDR1 and CDR2: SGHTA and FQGNSA. The germline V and J ends were trimmed by 4 bases and 2 bases, with 12 bases remaining between them. The CDR3 is 14 residues long.

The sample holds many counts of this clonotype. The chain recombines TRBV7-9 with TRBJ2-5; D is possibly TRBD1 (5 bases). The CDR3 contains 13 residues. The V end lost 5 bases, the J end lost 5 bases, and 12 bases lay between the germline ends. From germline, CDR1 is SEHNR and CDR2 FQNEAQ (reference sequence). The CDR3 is CASSPRGPETQYF. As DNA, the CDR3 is TGTGCCAGCAGCCCAAGGGGCCCGGAGACCCAGTACTTC.

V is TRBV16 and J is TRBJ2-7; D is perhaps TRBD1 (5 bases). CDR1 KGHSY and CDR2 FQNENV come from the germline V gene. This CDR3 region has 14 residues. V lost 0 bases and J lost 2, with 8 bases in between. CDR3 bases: TGTGCCAGCAGCCAATCCCAGGGTCCCTACGAGCAGTACTTC. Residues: CASSQSQGPYEQYF.